This TCR beta chain was captured in a study of graft-versus-host responses after intestinal transplantation. Study-wide results and limits: Allografts of one patient group, those with graft-donor T cell macrochimerism, had high graft-versus-host to host-versus-graft clonal ratios. GvH clones detected in recipient marrow included some appearing first in ileum or blood.

CDR3 length: 16 residues. Germline V gene data show CDR1 as SGHAT and CDR2 as FQNNGV. V lost 5 bases to trimming and J lost 2 bases; unmatched junction nucleotides: 9. Note on this clone: As yet, its antigen is unknown.

Measured with immunoSEQ multiplex PCR; TCRdb has only the in-frame clones, and not every one. The sample records over 90,000 clones, 80% to 95% being singletons. The sequence derives from a human donor who received an intestinal transplant. This chain connects TRBV11-2 to TRBJ2-1; the match to TRBD2 covers 7 bases. Sequences were derived from unstimulated CD8+ T cells sorted from spleen or lymph node cells, sampled before intestinal transplant. The CDR3 nucleotides are TGTGCCAGCAGCCTCATCGGGGGGTCGACCTACAATGAGCAGTTCTTC. Translated, it gives CASSLIGGSTYNEQFF.